Listed below are T cell receptor beta chains from one sample, sequenced in a study of blood T cell repertoires in COVID-19. TCRdb keeps only in-frame clones here, not all; method: immunoSEQ multiplex PCR. The data show roughly 67,000 clones, 76% seen once. Sequenced: peripheral blood. The receptors shown here come from a woman aged 45-65 years with active or convalescent COVID-19. Both conserved end residues are part of each CDR3. The order of the fields is CDR3 length, V gene, J gene, clone size, CDR3 protein. Not all rows give a size; the values are once, few, many and, for expanded clones, a class.

>8|TRBV30|TRBJ1-1|-
CAAPRGFF
>14|TRBV4-3|TRBJ2-7|-
CASSQGAGQYEQYF
>14|TRBV15|TRBJ2-3|-
CATSTQGGTDTQYF
>17|TRBV6-2/TRBV6-3|TRBJ2-5|-
CASSYFNLAGGQETQYF
>16|TRBV7-8|TRBJ2-1|-
CASSPRAGVVLSEQFF
>14|TRBV7-9|TRBJ1-1|medium-sized
CASTGWGGDTEAFF
>15|TRBV27|TRBJ1-1|few
CASSLIGGMNTEAFF
>14|TRBV5-4|TRBJ1-2|few
CASSFDRYSYGYTF
>15|TRBV7-3|TRBJ2-2|-
CASSPAGRDTGELFF
>13|TRBV6-5|TRBJ2-7|few
CASSLREGYEQYF
>14|TRBV7-2|TRBJ1-2|-
CASSLTSTGYGYTF
>14|TRBV20-1|TRBJ2-2|-
CSASTGSNTGELFF
>15|TRBV5-1|TRBJ2-7|-
CASRPTSGSSYGQYF
>16|TRBV29-1|TRBJ2-2|-
CSVARGLADNTGELFF
>15|TRBV9|TRBJ2-5|-
CASSVGGTPAETQYF
>13|TRBV30|TRBJ1-1|once
CAWSVGAKGGAFF
>15|TRBV7-2|TRBJ1-4|-
CASSLFGGGGEKLFF
>18|TRBV7-2|TRBJ2-1|-
CASSSDRGGNGDYNEQFF
>15|TRBV14|TRBJ1-2|-
CASSQEPSPVYGYTF
>17|TRBV12-2|TRBJ1-5|-
CASPTSRDSPHNQPQHF
>15|TRBV18|TRBJ1-1|once
CASSPFITRRAEAFF
>16|TRBV7-2|TRBJ2-7|few
CASSLAVAGGSYEQYF
>15|TRBV5-1|TRBJ2-5|once
CASSLWGRAQETQYF
>14|TRBV24-1|TRBJ1-5|-
CATSGAANNQPQHF
>14|TRBV30|TRBJ1-4|-
CARSQGTVNEKLFF
>13|TRBV2|TRBJ1-1|once
CASSGRGITEAFF
>14|TRBV7-9|TRBJ1-1|-
CASSLSVLQGIPFF
>14|TRBV30|TRBJ2-1|-
CAWNRVSGKGEQFF
>15|TRBV4-3|TRBJ2-7|-
CASSPGQAVVYEQYF
>16|TRBV5-5|TRBJ2-3|-
CASRSTSGDPGDTQYF
>15|TRBV30|TRBJ1-6|few
CAWSPRVGGNSPLHF
>19|TRBV7-2|TRBJ2-1|few
CASSLEGSGRAGSYNEQFF
>15|TRBV6-6|TRBJ2-7|-
CASSYSKGVGDEQYF
>14|TRBV7-2|TRBJ1-2|-
CASRGGRVDYGYTF
>15|TRBV5-4|TRBJ2-1|-
CASSSRGRAVDEQFF
>11|TRBV18|TRBJ1-1|-
CASSQITEAFF
>14|TRBV6-5|TRBJ2-3|-
CASSSGRGRDTQYF
>16|TRBV4-3|TRBJ1-4|-
CASSQDQAGGGEKLFF
>14|TRBV27|TRBJ2-1|-
CASRGLAAYNEQFF
>14|TRBV5-1|TRBJ2-7|-
CASSLGDAAYEQYF